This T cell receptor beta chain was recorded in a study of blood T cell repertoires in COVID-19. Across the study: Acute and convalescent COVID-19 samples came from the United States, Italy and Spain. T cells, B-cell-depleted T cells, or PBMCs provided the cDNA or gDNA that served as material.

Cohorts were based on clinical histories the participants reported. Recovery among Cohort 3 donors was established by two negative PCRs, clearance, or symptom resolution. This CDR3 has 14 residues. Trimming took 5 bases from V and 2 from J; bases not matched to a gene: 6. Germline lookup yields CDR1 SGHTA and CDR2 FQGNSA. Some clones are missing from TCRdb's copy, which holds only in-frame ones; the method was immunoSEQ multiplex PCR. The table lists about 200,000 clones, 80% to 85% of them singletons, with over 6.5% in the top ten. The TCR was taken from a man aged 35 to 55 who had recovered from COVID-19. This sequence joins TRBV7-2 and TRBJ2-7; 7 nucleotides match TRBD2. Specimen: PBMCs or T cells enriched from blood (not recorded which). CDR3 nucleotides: TGTGCCAGCAGCCCCGGGACTAATGCCTACGAGCAGTACTTC. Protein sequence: CASSPGTNAYEQYF.